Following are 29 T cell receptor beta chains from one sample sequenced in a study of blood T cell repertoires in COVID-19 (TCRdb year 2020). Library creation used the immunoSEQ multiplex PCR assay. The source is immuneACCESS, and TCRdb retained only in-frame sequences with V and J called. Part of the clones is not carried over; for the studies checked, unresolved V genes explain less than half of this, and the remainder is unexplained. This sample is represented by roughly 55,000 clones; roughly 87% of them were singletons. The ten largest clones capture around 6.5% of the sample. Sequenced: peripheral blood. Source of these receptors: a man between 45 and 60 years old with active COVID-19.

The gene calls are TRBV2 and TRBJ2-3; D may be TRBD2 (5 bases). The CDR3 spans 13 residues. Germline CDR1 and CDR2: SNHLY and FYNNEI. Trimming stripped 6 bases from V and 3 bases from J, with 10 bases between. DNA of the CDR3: TGTGCCAGCAGACGGGGAGAGACAGATACGCAGTATTTT. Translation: CASRRGETDTQYF.

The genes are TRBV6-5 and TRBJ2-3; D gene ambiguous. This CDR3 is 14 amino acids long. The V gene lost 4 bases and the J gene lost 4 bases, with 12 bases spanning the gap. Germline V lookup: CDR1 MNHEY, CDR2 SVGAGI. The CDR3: CASSSALRADTQYF. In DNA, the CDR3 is TGTGCCAGCAGTTCGGCCCTCCGGGCAGATACGCAGTATTTT.

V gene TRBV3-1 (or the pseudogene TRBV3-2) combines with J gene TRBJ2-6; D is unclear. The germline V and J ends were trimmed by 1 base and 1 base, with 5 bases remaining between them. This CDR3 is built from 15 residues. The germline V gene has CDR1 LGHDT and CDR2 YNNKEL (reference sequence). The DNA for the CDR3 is TGTGCCAGCAGCCAAGGAGTATCTGGGGCCAACGTCCTGACTTTC. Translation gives CASSQGVSGANVLTF.

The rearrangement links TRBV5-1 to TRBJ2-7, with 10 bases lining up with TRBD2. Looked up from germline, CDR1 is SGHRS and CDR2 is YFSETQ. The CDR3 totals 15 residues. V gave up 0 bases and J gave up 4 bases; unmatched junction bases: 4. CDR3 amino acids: CASSLVSSGSYEQYF. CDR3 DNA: TGCGCCAGCAGCTTGGTGTCTAGCGGGAGTTACGAGCAGTACTTC.

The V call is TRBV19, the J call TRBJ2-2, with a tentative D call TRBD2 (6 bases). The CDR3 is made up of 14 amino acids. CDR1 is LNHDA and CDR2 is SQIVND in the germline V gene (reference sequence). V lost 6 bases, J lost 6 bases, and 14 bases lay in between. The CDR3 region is CASSRLAIAGELFF. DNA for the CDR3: TGTGCCAGTAGCCGCCTAGCGATAGCCGGGGAGCTGTTTTTT.

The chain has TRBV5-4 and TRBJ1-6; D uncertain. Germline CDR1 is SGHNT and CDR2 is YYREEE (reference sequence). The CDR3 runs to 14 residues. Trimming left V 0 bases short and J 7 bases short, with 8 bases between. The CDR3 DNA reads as TGTGCCAGCAGCTTGGGTACAGCCAATTCACCCCTCCACTTT. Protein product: CASSLGTANSPLHF.

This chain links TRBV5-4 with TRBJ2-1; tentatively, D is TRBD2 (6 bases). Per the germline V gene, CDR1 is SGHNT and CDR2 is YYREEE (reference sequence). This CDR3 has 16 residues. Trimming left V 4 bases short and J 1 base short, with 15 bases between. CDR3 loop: CASSPAAGLSYNEQFF. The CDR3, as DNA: TGTGCCAGCAGCCCCGCCGCGGGGCTGTCCTACAATGAGCAGTTCTTC.

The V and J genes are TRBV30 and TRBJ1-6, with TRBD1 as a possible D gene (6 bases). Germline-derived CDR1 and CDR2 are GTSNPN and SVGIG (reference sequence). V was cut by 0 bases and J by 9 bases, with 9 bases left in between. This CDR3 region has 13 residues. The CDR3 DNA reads TGTGCCTGGAGTGTCCTACAGGGTTCACCCCTCCACTTT. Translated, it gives CAWSVLQGSPLHF.

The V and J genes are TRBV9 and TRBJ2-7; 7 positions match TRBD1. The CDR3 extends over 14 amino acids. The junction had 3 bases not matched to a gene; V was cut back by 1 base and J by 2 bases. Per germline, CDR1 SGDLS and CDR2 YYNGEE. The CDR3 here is CASSVSGGPYEQYF. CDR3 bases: TGTGCCAGCAGCGTATCAGGGGGACCCTACGAGCAGTACTTC.

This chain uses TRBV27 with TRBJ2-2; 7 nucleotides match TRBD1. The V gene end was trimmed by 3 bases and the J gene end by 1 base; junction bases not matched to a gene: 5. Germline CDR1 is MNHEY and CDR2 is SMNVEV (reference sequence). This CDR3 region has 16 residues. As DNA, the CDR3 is TGTGCCAGCAGTTTCCGGCAGGGGGAGAACACCGGGGAGCTGTTTTTT. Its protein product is CASSFRQGENTGELFF.

The CDR3 DNA is TGTGCCAGTAGTATCCCCCTAGGGGGCAGTCAGCCCCAGCATTTT. Protein product: CASSIPLGGSQPQHF. This sequence joins TRBV19 and TRBJ1-5; 7 bases fit TRBD1. Germline trimming cut 3 bases from V and 6 bases from J; bases unmatched to any gene: 8. CDR3 length: 15 residues. The germline CDR1 and CDR2 sequences are LNHDA and SQIVND (reference sequence).

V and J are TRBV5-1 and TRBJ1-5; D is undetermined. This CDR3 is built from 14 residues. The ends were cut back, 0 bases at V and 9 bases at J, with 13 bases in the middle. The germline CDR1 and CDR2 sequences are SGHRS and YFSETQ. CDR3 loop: CASSLGEDLGPQHF. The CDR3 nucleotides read TGCGCCAGCAGCTTGGGAGAAGATCTCGGGCCCCAGCATTTT.

The DNA for the CDR3 is TGTGCCAGCAGCGCCAGGCAGTTGGGCGGGGAGCTGTTTTTT. Translation: CASSARQLGGELFF. This chain connects TRBV9 to TRBJ2-2; D unclear. V lost 3 bases, J lost 7 bases, and 13 bases lay in between. This CDR3 has 14 residues. The germline V gene has CDR1 SGDLS and CDR2 YYNGEE.

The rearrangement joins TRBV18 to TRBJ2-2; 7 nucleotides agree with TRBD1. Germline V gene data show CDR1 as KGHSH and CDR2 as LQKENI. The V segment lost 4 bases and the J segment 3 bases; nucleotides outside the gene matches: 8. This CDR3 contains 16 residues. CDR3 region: CASSHGQARDTGELFF. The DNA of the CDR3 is TGTGCCAGCTCACACGGACAGGCGAGGGACACCGGGGAGCTGTTTTTT.

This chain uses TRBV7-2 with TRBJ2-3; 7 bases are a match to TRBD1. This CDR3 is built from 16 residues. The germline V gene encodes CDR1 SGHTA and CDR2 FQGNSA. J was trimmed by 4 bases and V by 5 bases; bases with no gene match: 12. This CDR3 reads CASSTTGRLSSDTQYF. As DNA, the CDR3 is TGTGCCAGCAGCACGACAGGGCGACTAAGTTCAGATACGCAGTATTTT.

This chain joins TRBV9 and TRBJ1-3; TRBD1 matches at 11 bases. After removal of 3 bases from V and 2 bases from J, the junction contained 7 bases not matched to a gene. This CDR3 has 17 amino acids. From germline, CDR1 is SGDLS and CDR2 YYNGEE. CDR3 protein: CASSAEQGQGAGNTIYF. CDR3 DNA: TGTGCCAGCAGCGCGGAACAGGGACAGGGGGCTGGAAACACCATATATTTT.

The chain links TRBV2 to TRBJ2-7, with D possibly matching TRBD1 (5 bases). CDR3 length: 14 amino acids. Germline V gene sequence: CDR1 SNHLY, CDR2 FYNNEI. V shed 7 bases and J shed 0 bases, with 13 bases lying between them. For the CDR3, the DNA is TGTGCCAGCACTCTAGACAGAAGCTCCTACGAGCAGTACTTC. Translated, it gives CASTLDRSSYEQYF. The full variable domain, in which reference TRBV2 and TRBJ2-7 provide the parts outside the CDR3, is EPEVTQTPSHQVTQMGQEVILRCVPISNHLYFYWYRQILGQKVEFLVSFYNNEISEKSEIFDDQFSVERPDGSNFTLKIRSTKLEDSAMYFCASTLDRSSYEQYFGPGTRLTVT.

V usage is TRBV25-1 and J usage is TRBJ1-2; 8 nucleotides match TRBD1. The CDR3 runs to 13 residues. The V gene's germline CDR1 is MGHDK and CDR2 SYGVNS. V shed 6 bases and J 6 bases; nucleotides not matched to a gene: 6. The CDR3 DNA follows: TGTGCCAGCAGCCTCAGGGGGCTGGATGGCTACACCTTC. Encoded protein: CASSLRGLDGYTF.

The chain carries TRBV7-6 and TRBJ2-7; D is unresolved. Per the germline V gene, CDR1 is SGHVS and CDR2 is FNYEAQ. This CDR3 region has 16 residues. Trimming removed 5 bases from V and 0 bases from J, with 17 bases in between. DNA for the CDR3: TGTGCCAGCAGCCAGCCCGACACCGAGAGCTCCTACGAGCAGTACTTC. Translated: CASSQPDTESSYEQYF.

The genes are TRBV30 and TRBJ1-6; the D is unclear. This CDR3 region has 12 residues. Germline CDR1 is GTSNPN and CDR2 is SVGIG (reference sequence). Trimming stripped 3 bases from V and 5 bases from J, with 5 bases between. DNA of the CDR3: TGTGCCTGGAGAGCGGATAATTCACCCCTCCACTTT. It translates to CAWRADNSPLHF.

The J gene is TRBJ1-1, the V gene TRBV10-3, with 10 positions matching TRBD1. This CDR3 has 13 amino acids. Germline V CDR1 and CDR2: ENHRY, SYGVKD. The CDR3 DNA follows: TGTGCTGGGACAGGGGACGTGAACACTGAAGCTTTCTTT. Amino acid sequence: CAGTGDVNTEAFF.

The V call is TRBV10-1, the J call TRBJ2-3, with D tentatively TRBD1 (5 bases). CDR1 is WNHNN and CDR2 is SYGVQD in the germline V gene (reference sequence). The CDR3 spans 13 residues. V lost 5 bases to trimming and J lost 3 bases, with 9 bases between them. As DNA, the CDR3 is TGCGCCAGCAGTCCCAGGGAAACAGATACGCAGTATTTT. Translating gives CASSPRETDTQYF.

The CDR3 spells CASNPFRQGARVYGYTF. The CDR3 coding sequence is TGTGCCAGCAACCCATTTAGACAGGGGGCTAGAGTCTATGGCTACACCTTC. The rearrangement joins TRBV5-6 to TRBJ1-2; 10 bases agree with TRBD1. Unmatched junction bases numbered 15, after V lost 6 bases and J lost 4 bases. Germline CDR1 reads SGHDT; CDR2 reads YYEEEE. The CDR3 covers 17 residues.

CDR3 bases: TGTGCCAGCAGCTATTCCGGGTCCAAATACGAGCAGTACTTC. Translated, it gives CASSYSGSKYEQYF. The V gene is TRBV7-2, the J gene TRBJ2-7; D is undetermined. V was trimmed by 4 bases and J by 4 bases, leaving 14 bases between them. Germline CDR1 reads SGHTA; CDR2 reads FQGNSA. The CDR3 spans 14 residues.

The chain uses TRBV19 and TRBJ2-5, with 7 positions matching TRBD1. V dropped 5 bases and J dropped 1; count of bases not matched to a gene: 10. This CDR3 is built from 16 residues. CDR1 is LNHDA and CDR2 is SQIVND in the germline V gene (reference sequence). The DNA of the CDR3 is TGTGCCAGTAGTGCCGGCAGGGGGAGAGGCCAAGAGACCCAGTACTTC. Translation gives CASSAGRGRGQETQYF.

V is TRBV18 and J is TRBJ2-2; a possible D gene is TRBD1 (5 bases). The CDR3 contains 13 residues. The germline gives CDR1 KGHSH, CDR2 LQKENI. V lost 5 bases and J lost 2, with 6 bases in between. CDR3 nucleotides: TGTGCCAGCTCAGACAGAAACACCGGGGAGCTGTTTTTT. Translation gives CASSDRNTGELFF.

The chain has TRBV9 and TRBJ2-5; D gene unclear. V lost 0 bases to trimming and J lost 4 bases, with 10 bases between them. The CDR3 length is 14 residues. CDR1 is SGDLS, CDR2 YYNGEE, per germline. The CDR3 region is CASSVGYSRETQYF. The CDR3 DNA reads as TGTGCCAGCAGCGTAGGATACTCTCGAGAGACCCAGTACTTC.

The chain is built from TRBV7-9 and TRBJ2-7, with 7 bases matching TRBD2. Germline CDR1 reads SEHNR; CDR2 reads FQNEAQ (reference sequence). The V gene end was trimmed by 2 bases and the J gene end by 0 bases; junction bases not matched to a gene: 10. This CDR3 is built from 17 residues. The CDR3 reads CASSLTSGRTISYEQYF. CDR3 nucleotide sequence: TGTGCCAGCAGCTTAACCTCCGGGAGGACGATCTCCTACGAGCAGTACTTC.

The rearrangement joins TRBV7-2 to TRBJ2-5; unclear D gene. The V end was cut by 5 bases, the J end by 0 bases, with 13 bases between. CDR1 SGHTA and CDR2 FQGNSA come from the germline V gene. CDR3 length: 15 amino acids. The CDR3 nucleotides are TGTGCCAGCAGCCCTCGCCGGGTCAACCAAGAGACCCAGTACTTC. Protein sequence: CASSPRRVNQETQYF.